This T cell receptor (beta chain) was identified in a study of PD-L1 blockade in urothelial cancer. The trim removed 5 bases at V and 6 bases at J, leaving 6 bases unmatched. Germline V gene data show CDR1 as SGHVS and CDR2 as FNYEAQ. This CDR3 region has 16 residues. Specified time point: peripheral blood 6 weeks after treatment start. Generated by immunoSEQ multiplex PCR, the TCRdb table keeps only in-frame clones and is missing some. The repertoire holds about 48,000 clones, approximately 83% seen once, with roughly a tenth in the top ten. The sample in question was PBMCs, obtained around atezolizumab (anti-PD-L1) treatment. The V call is TRBV7-6, the J call TRBJ2-1, with 14 bases aligning to TRBD2. The TCR sequence derives from a man in his fifties or sixties with urothelial cancer. The CDR3 DNA is TGTGCCAGCAGCGGGTACGGGACTAGCGGGGGCAATGAGCAGTTCTTC. This gives the protein CASSGYGTSGGNEQFF.